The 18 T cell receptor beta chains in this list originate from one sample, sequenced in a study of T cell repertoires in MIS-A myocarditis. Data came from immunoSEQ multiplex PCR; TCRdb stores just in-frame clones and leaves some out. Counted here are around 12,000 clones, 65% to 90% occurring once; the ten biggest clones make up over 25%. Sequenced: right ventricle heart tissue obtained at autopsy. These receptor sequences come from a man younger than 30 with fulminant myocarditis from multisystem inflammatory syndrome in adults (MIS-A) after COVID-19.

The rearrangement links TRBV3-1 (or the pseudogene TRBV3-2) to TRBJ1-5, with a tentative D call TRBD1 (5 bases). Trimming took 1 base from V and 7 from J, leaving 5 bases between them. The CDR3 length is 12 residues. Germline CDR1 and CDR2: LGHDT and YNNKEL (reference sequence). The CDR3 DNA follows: TGTGCCAGCAGCCAAGGGGGGCAGCCCCAGCATTTT. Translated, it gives CASSQGGQPQHF.

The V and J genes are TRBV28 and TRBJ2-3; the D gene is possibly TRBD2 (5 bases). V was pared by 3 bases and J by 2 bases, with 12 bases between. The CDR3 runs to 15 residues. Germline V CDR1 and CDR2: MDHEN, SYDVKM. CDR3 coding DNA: TGTGCCAGCAGTTTTCGGGGATTTAACACAGATACGCAGTATTTT. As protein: CASSFRGFNTDTQYF.

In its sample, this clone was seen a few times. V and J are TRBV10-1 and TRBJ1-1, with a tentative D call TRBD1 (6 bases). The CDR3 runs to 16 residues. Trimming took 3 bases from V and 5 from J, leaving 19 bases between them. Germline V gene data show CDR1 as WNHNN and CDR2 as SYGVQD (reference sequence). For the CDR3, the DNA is TGCGCCAGCAGTGAATCGGGGGGCCTGCGCGGGACTGAAGCTTTCTTT. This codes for CASSESGGLRGTEAFF.

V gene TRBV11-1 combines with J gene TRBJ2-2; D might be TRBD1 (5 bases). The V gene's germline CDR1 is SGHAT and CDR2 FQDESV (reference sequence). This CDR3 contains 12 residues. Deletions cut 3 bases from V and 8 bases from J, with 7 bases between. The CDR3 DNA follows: TGTGCCAGCAGCTTCGACAGAGGGGAGCTGTTTTTT. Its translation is CASSFDRGELFF.

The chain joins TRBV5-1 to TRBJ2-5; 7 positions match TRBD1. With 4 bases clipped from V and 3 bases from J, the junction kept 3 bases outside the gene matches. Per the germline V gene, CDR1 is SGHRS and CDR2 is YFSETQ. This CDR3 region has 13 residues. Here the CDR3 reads CASSGTVKETQYF. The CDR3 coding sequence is TGCGCCAGCAGCGGGACAGTGAAAGAGACCCAGTACTTC.

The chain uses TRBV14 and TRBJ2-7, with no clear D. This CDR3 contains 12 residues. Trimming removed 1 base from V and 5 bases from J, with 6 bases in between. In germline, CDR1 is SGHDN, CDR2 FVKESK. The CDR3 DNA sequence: TGTGCCAGCAGCCAAGCCGGCGACGAGCAGTACTTC. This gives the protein CASSQAGDEQYF.

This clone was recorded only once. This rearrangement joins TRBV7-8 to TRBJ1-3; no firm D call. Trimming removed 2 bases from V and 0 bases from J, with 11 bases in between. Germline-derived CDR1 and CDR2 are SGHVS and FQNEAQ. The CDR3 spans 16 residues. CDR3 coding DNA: TGTGCCAGCAGCTTACCCCCCGACACCTCTGGAAACACCATATATTTT. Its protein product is CASSLPPDTSGNTIYF.

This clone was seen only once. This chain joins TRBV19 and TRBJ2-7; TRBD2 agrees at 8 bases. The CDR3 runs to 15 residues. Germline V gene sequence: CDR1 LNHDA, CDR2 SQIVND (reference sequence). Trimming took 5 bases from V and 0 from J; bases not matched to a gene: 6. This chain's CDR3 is CASSASGFPSYEQYF. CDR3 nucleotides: TGTGCCAGTAGTGCTAGCGGGTTTCCCTCCTACGAGCAGTACTTC.

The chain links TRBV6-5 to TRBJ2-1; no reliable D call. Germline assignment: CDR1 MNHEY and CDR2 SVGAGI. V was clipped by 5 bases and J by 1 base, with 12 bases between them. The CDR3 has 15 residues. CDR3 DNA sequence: TGTGCCAGCAGTCTCAGATCTGATTCCTACAATGAGCAGTTCTTC. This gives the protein CASSLRSDSYNEQFF.

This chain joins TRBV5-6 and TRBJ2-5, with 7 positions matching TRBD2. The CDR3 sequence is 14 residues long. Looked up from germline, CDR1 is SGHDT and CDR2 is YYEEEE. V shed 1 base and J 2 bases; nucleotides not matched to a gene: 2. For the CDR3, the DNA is TGTGCCAGCAGCTTGTGGGGGGGACAAGAGACCCAGTACTTC. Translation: CASSLWGGQETQYF.

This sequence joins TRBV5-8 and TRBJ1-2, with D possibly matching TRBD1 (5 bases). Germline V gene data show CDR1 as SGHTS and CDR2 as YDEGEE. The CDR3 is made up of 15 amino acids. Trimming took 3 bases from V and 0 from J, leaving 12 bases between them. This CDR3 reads CASSWGRLSNYGYTF. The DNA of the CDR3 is TGTGCCAGCAGCTGGGGACGGCTTTCTAACTATGGCTACACCTTC.

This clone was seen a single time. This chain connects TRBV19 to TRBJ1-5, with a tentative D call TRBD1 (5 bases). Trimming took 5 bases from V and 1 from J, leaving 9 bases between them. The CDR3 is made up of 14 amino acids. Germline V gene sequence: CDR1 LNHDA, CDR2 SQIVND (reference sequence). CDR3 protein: CASSFRDSNQPQHF. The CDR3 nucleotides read TGTGCCAGTAGTTTCCGGGACAGCAATCAGCCCCAGCATTTT.

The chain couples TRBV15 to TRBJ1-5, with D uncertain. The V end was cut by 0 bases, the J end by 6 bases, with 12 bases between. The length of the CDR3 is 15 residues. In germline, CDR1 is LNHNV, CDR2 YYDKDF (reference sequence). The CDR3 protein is CATSRDNILSQPQHF. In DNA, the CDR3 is TGTGCCACCAGCAGAGATAACATCTTGAGTCAGCCCCAGCATTTT.

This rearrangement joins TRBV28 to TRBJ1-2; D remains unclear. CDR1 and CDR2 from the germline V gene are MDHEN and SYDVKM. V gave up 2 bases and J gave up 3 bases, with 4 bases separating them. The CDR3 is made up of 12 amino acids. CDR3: CASSLPDYGYTF. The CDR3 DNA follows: TGTGCCAGCAGTTTACCGGACTATGGCTACACCTTC.

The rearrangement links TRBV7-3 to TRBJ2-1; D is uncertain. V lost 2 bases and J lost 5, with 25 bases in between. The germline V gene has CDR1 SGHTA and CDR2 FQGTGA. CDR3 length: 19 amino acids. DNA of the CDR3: TGTGCCAGCAGCTTACGGAGTTACGTAGGCGTGGGTGGGGACAATGAGCAGTTCTTC. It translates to CASSLRSYVGVGGDNEQFF.

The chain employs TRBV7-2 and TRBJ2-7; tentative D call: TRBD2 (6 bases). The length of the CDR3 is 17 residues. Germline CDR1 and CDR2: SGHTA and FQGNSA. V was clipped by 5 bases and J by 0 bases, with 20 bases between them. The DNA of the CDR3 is TGTGCCAGCAGCACCTCGCCGATGGGGACTCTCTCCTACGAGCAGTACTTC. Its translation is CASSTSPMGTLSYEQYF. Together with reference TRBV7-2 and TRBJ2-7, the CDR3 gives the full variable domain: GAGVSQSPSNKVTEKGKDVELRCDPISGHTALYWYRQSLGQGLEFLIYFQGNSAPDKSGLPSDRFSAERTGGSVSTLTIQRTQQEDSAVYLCASSTSPMGTLSYEQYFGPGTRLTVT.

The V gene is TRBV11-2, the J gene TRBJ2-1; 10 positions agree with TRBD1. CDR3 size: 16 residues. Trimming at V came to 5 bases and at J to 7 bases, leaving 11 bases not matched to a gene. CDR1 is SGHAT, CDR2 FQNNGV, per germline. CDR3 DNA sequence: TGTGCCAGCAGCGTGGGGGGGACAGGGGTTGTAAATGAGCAGTTCTTC. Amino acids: CASSVGGTGVVNEQFF.

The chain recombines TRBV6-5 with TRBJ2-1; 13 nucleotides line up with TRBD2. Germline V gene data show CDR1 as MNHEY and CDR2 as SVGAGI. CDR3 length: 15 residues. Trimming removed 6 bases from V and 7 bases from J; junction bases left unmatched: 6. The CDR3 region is CASRVTSGGFNEQFF. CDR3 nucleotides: TGTGCCAGCAGGGTGACTAGCGGGGGGTTTAATGAGCAGTTCTTC.